This T cell receptor beta chain was sequenced during a study of control samples from healthy donors and cancer patients. TCRdb's copy holds only in-frame clones and misses some; the assay was immunoSEQ multiplex PCR. The repertoire has 75,000 to 95,000 clones, roughly 84% of them found once; the top ten carry more than 5%. This CDR3 is 13 amino acids long. V lost 5 bases and J 0 bases, leaving 7 bases between the germline ends. Germline CDR1 reads SEHNR; CDR2 reads FQNEAQ (reference sequence). Sequencing was done on a sample of blood. This TCR came from a woman aged 45-65 years in good health. The chain couples TRBV7-9 to TRBJ1-1, with D uncertain. The CDR3 coding sequence is TGTGCCAGCAGCCAGGAGGTGAACACTGAAGCTTTCTTT. This gives the protein CASSQEVNTEAFF.